This TCR beta chain was profiled in a study of vaccination effects on CD4 cells after COVID-19. Once cultured for more than nine days, the cells underwent separation to obtain CD4+ T cells. Participants got two doses of BNT162b2 or mRNA-1273 vaccine. Profiled with immunoSEQ multiplex PCR; TCRdb holds only in-frame clones, not every one. Of more than 60,000 clones in the sample, 74% were seen once. With regard to this clone: Its antigen is as yet unknown.

Sequencing was performed on CD4+ T cells from PBMCs cultured without peptide, taken after COVID-19 vaccination. The sequence derives from a human donor who received a COVID-19 vaccine.

The CDR3 sequence is CASSPSGVFNEKLFF. CDR3 in DNA: TGTGCCAGCTCACCGTCCGGGGTCTTTAATGAAAAACTGTTTTTT. The chain uses TRBV18 and TRBJ1-4, with D unclear. The V gene's germline CDR1 is KGHSH and CDR2 LQKENI. The V end was cut by 3 bases, the J end by 4 bases, with 12 bases between. The CDR3 has 15 residues.